This is a list of T cell receptor beta chains from one sample in a study of blood T cell repertoires in COVID-19. Some clones are missing from TCRdb's copy, which holds only in-frame ones; the method was immunoSEQ multiplex PCR. The sample comprises over 200,000 clones, over 75% of which are singletons, and under 2% rests with the top ten. Sequenced sample: peripheral blood. Every receptor here comes from a man in his forties with active or convalescent COVID-19. The CDR3 runs from the conserved cysteine through the conserved F or W. The D gene is left open where the match is weak. Part of the rows lack a size; the others show once, few, many or a class for expanded clones.

TRBJ1-1,.,.,TRBV25-1,CASSHSGNTEAFF,TGTGCCAGCAGTCACTCAGGGAACACTGAAGCTTTCTTT
TRBJ2-1,.,.,TRBV5-1,CASSLGPRVKGNEQFF,TGCGCCAGCAGCTTGGGCCCCAGGGTGAAGGGCAATGAGCAGTTCTTC
TRBJ2-1,TRBD2,once,TRBV30,CAWRAKSGSYNEQFF,TGTGCCTGGAGGGCCAAGAGCGGGAGCTACAATGAGCAGTTCTTC
TRBJ1-6,TRBD1,.,TRBV19,CASSPFIRTGANSPLHF,TGTGCCAGTAGTCCCTTTATAAGGACAGGGGCGAATTCACCCCTCCACTTT
TRBJ2-7,TRBD2,.,TRBV6-5,CASGAGDLRQQYF,TGTGCCAGCGGGGCGGGAGACCTACGACAGCAGTACTTC
TRBJ1-6,.,.,TRBV28,CASSPGGEGNSPLHF,TGTGCCAGCAGCCCCGGGGGAGAGGGTAATTCACCCCTCCACTTT
TRBJ1-2,TRBD1,.,TRBV4-1,CASSQGNRSPGGQGGYGYTF,TGCGCCAGCAGCCAAGGGAATCGTAGTCCCGGGGGACAGGGAGGCTATGGCTACACCTTC
TRBJ2-2,TRBD1,.,TRBV6-1,CASSEAGQGDWVGELFF,TGTGCCAGCAGTGAAGCTGGACAGGGGGATTGGGTCGGGGAGCTGTTTTTT
TRBJ2-7,.,.,TRBV19,CATASGGSYEQYF,TGTGCCACCGCGTCCGGGGGATCCTACGAGCAGTACTTC
TRBJ2-5,.,.,TRBV9,CASSAQGWQETQYF,TGTGCCAGCAGCGCCCAGGGATGGCAAGAGACCCAGTACTTC
TRBJ1-2,TRBD1,.,TRBV6-5,CASSYGTDYGYTF,TGTGCCAGCAGTTACGGGACAGACTATGGCTACACCTTC
TRBJ1-1,.,.,TRBV7-2,CASSLRQVMGNTEAFF,TGTGCCAGCAGCTTAAGACAGGTTATGGGTAACACTGAAGCTTTCTTT
TRBJ2-2,TRBD1,.,TRBV7-8,CASSFFTPGGLTGELFF,TGTGCCAGCAGCTTTTTTACTCCAGGGGGCTTAACCGGGGAGCTGTTTTTT
TRBJ1-1,TRBD1,.,TRBV29-1,CSAATGIGVNTEAFF,TGCAGCGCCGCGACAGGGATTGGGGTGAACACTGAAGCTTTCTTT
TRBJ2-1,.,.,TRBV4-1,CASSQATVNEQFF,TGCGCCAGCAGCCAGGCGACAGTAAATGAGCAGTTCTTC
TRBJ2-1,TRBD2,.,TRBV3-1/TRBV3-2,CASRRSGGPNNEQFF,TGTGCCAGCAGGCGGAGCGGGGGGCCAAACAATGAGCAGTTCTTC
TRBJ1-1,.,.,TRBV5-1,CASSLRVREPNTEAFF,TGCGCCAGCAGCTTGAGGGTGAGGGAACCGAACACTGAAGCTTTCTTT
TRBJ1-5,.,.,TRBV7-6,CASSPNSADNQPQHF,TGTGCCAGCAGCCCCAACTCGGCGGACAATCAGCCCCAGCATTTT
TRBJ2-7,.,few,TRBV6-5,CASSFTAEREQYF,TGTGCCAGCAGTTTCACCGCCGAGCGCGAGCAGTACTTC
TRBJ1-6,.,.,TRBV27,CASTLGVGHSPLHF,TGTGCCAGCACCCTCGGGGTGGGCCATTCACCCCTCCACTTT
TRBJ2-3,.,.,TRBV12-3/TRBV12-4,CASSLDRVRQYF,TGTGCCAGCAGTTTAGACAGGGTGAGGCAGTATTTT
TRBJ2-2,TRBD2,.,TRBV6-1,CASSEQGLAKTGELFF,TGTGCCAGCAGTGAACAGGGACTAGCCAAAACCGGGGAGCTGTTTTTT
TRBJ2-7,TRBD2,.,TRBV19,CASSTPSGGIYEQYF,TGTGCCAGTAGTACCCCTAGCGGGGGAATTTACGAGCAGTACTTC
TRBJ1-4,.,.,TRBV10-2,CASRDTATNEKLFF,TGCGCCAGCAGAGACACTGCAACTAATGAAAAACTGTTTTTT
TRBJ2-2,TRBD1,few,TRBV9,CASNPLGQKSGELFF,TGTGCCAGTAACCCACTGGGACAGAAATCCGGGGAGCTGTTTTTT
TRBJ1-2,.,.,TRBV24-1,CATRGAAENGYTF,TGTGCCACCAGGGGGGCGGCGGAGAATGGCTACACCTTC
TRBJ2-7,TRBD1,.,TRBV7-2,CASSTTGTGGYEQYF,TGTGCCAGCAGCACTACCGGGACAGGGGGCTACGAGCAGTACTTC
TRBJ1-5,.,.,TRBV27,CASSHRRDQPQHF,TGTGCCAGCAGTCACAGGAGAGATCAGCCCCAGCATTTT
TRBJ1-3,TRBD1,.,TRBV4-1,CASSPGGQGNTIYF,TGCGCCAGCAGTCCAGGGGGGCAAGGAAACACCATATATTTT
TRBJ2-1,TRBD2,.,TRBV6-5,CASRKGLASNEQFF,TGTGCCAGCAGAAAGGGACTAGCGAGCAATGAGCAGTTCTTC
TRBJ1-2,TRBD1,few,TRBV9,CASSTGTAGYTF,TGTGCCAGCAGCACCGGGACAGCTGGCTACACCTTC
TRBJ2-1,.,.,TRBV5-4,CAITPGNNEQFF,TGTGCCATCACCCCGGGAAACAATGAGCAGTTCTTC
TRBJ2-2,TRBD2,.,TRBV27,CASSVIAGGPAGELFF,TGTGCCAGCAGTGTAATAGCGGGAGGGCCTGCCGGGGAGCTGTTTTTT
TRBJ2-7,TRBD1,once,TRBV6-5,CASSYGTDEQYF,TGTGCCAGCAGTTACGGGACAGACGAGCAGTACTTC
TRBJ1-5,.,once,TRBV11-3,CASSLEQGHQPQHF,TGTGCCAGCAGCTTAGAGCAGGGCCATCAGCCCCAGCATTTT
TRBJ2-7,.,few,TRBV9,CASSVSGLPGEDEQYF,TGTGCCAGCAGCGTATCAGGGTTGCCAGGAGAGGACGAGCAGTACTTC
TRBJ2-5,.,.,TRBV10-1,CASSESPRGETQYF,TGCGCCAGCAGTGAGTCCCCCAGGGGAGAGACCCAGTACTTC
TRBJ2-7,.,.,TRBV30,CAWSESPTGLDEQYF,TGTGCCTGGAGCGAGAGCCCTACAGGATTGGACGAGCAGTACTTC
TRBJ1-3,.,few,TRBV15,CATSRDQVSGNTIYF,TGTGCCACCAGCAGAGATCAGGTCTCTGGAAACACCATATATTTT
TRBJ1-1,.,once,TRBV6-1,CASSERGGRDTEAFF,TGTGCCAGCAGTGAACGAGGCGGGCGGGACACTGAAGCTTTCTTT
TRBJ1-6,.,few,TRBV7-9,CASSSQQGDSPLHF,TGTGCCAGCAGCTCGCAACAGGGTGATTCACCCCTCCACTTT
TRBJ2-1,TRBD1,.,TRBV5-1,CASSAGQGPYNEQFF,TGCGCCAGCAGCGCCGGACAGGGTCCCTACAATGAGCAGTTCTTC
TRBJ1-2,.,once,TRBV7-9,CASSLQGTGYTF,TGTGCCAGCAGCTTACAGGGTACTGGCTACACCTTC
TRBJ2-5,.,.,TRBV11-3,CASSRGAGETQYF,TGTGCCAGCAGCCGCGGGGCGGGAGAGACCCAGTACTTC
TRBJ2-7,TRBD2,.,TRBV7-2,CASSLRLAGGTYEQYF,TGTGCCAGCAGCTTGCGACTAGCGGGGGGGACCTACGAGCAGTACTTC